The 25 T cell receptor beta chains below come from one sample, sequenced in a study of T cell clonality in common variable immunodeficiency. TCRdb's copy holds only in-frame clones and misses some; the assay was immunoSEQ multiplex PCR. The sample shows 35,000 to 50,000 clones, none of them appearing just once. Sequencing was performed on peripheral blood mononuclear cells. These receptors were taken from a person between 18 and 75 years old in good health.

Within the sample, this clone is medium-sized. The DNA ends 3 residues before the CDR3 does, and the rest of the CDR3 is filled in from the germline J gene. The genes are TRBV29-1 and TRBJ1-2, with TRBD1 matching over 10 bases. Looked up from germline, CDR1 is SQVTM and CDR2 is ANQGSEA. Losses at the gene ends were 5 bases for V and 4 bases for J; bases not matched to a gene: 10. There are 15 residues in the CDR3. The CDR3 bases that were read are TGCAGCGTTATGGGGGACAGGGGCTACTCCTATGGC. Residues: CSVMGDRGYSYG. The CDR3, in full, reads CSVMGDRGYSYGYTF.

At least ten counts were recorded for this clone. The read comes to an end 3 residues before the CDR3 does, leaving the germline J gene to fill in the end. The J gene is TRBJ1-1, the V gene TRBV6-2 or TRBV6-3, with D possibly matching TRBD1 (5 bases). Germline CDR1 reads MNHEY; CDR2 reads SVGEGT. The length of the CDR3 is 13 residues. V lost 9 bases and J lost 1, with 12 bases in between. The CDR3 bases that were read are TGTGCCAGTCAGATTACAGGGAACACTGAA. It yields the protein CASQITGNTE. The full CDR3 reads CASQITGNTEAFF.

This clone came up a few times. At one end, the junction sequence differs from germline, possibly due to a read error. The read ends 3 residues shy of where the CDR3 ends; the end is completed using the germline J gene. The same CDR3 also results from other DNA sequences found in this sample. The chain recombines TRBV7-6 with TRBJ1-3; D gene uncertain. Germline assignment: CDR1 SGHVS and CDR2 FNYEAQ. This CDR3 comprises 17 residues. The CDR3 sequence is CASSLEPPGNSGNTIYF. Partial CDR3 DNA: TGTGCCAGCAGCTTAGAGCCGCCAGGCAACTCTGGAAACACG.

This clone came up many times. Read data end 3 residues before the CDR3 end; the end is taken from the germline J gene. The J gene is TRBJ1-5, the V gene TRBV12-3 or TRBV12-4; D unresolved. The CDR3 is made up of 13 amino acids. The germline V and J ends were trimmed by 1 base and 3 bases, with 4 bases remaining between them. The CDR3 loop is CASSLGLNQPQHF. CDR3 DNA, as far as it was read: TGTGCCAGCAGTTTAGGGCTCAATCAGCCC.

This clone was seen ten or more times. CDR3 DNA, as far as it was read: TGTGCCATCAGAGATAGCGGGAGGGGGGGCAATGAG. Its translation: CAIRDSGRGGNE. The complete CDR3 sequence is CAIRDSGRGGNEQFF. The J gene is TRBJ2-1, the V gene TRBV10-3; 11 bases are a match to TRBD2. The sequence runs out 3 residues before the end of the CDR3; the remainder is reconstructed from the germline J gene. Germline CDR1 is ENHRY and CDR2 is SYGVKD. The CDR3 spans 15 residues. Trimming at V came to 6 bases and at J to 6 bases, leaving 7 bases not matched to a gene.

This clone was detected ten times or more. The read terminates 3 residues ahead of where the CDR3 ends, so the germline J gene completes it. The genes are TRBV20-1 and TRBJ1-1, with 7 bases identical to TRBD1. The CDR3 is 13 residues long. The germline CDR1 and CDR2 sequences are DFQATT and SNEGSKA (reference sequence). V shed 6 bases, J shed 6 bases, and the junction held 10 bases outside the gene matches. The covered CDR3 bases are TGCAGTGCCCTGAACGACAGGGCTCCTGAA. Its protein product is CSALNDRAPE. The full CDR3 protein is CSALNDRAPEAFF.

This clone was detected many times. The read terminates 3 residues ahead of where the CDR3 ends, so the germline J gene completes it. V is TRBV5-6 and J is TRBJ1-3; D may be TRBD1 (5 bases). CDR3 size: 15 residues. Germline lookup yields CDR1 SGHDT and CDR2 YYEEEE. Trimming took off 1 base at V and 5 bases at J, with 13 bases between the two ends. The CDR3 DNA, read in part, is TGTGCCAGCAGCTTGCCCGGGGGGAGAAGAAACACC. Translated, it gives CASSLPGGRRNT. The complete CDR3 sequence is CASSLPGGRRNTIYF.

This clone has ten or more counts. The observed sequence ends 3 residues before the CDR3 terminus, with the missing tail filled in from the germline J gene. This sequence joins TRBV5-1 and TRBJ2-3; 7 bases agree with TRBD2. V lost 5 bases and J lost 0; bases outside the gene matches: 0. Per germline, CDR1 SGHRS and CDR2 YFSETQ. The CDR3 contains 13 residues. The CDR3 protein is CASRTSSTDTQYF. CDR3 bases read: TGCGCCAGCAGGACTAGCAGCACAGATACG.

The table lists this clone with many counts. The CDR3 end falls 3 residues outside the read, so it is completed with the germline J gene. V gene TRBV20-1 combines with J gene TRBJ2-2; D gene ambiguous. Germline-derived CDR1 and CDR2 are DFQATT and SNEGSKA (reference sequence). Deletions cut 4 bases from V and 3 bases from J, with 6 bases between. The CDR3 is 12 amino acids. CDR3: CSAMVDTGELFF. CDR3 DNA, as far as it was read: TGCAGTGCTATGGTAGACACCGGGGAG.

This clone was recorded at least ten times. The CDR3 end falls 3 residues outside the read, so it is completed with the germline J gene. This chain links TRBV6-1 with TRBJ2-1; D gene unclear. The germline V and J ends were trimmed by 4 bases and 9 bases, with 10 bases remaining between them. Germline assignment: CDR1 MNHNS and CDR2 SASEGT. The CDR3 length is 12 residues. Partial CDR3 DNA: TGTGCCAGCAGTGTTCTATCTGTTGAG. It translates to CASSVLSVE. In full, the CDR3 is CASSVLSVEQFF.

This clone occurred many times. CDR3 region: CSARDRRTSGYEQYF. CDR3 DNA, as far as it was read: TGCAGTGCTAGAGATCGGCGGACTAGCGGCTACGAG. The rearrangement links TRBV20-1 to TRBJ2-7; TRBD2 aligns across 10 bases. The missing CDR3 end, 3 residues past where the read stops, is filled in from the germline J gene. J gave up 3 bases and V 0 bases, and 5 bases lay outside the gene matches. Germline V gene sequence: CDR1 DFQATT, CDR2 SNEGSKA (reference sequence). This CDR3 has 15 amino acids.

This clone showed up many times. The sequenced fragment ends 3 residues before the CDR3 boundary, so the rest is inferred from the germline J gene. The J gene is TRBJ1-1, the V gene TRBV2, with D perhaps TRBD1 (5 bases). The CDR3 loop spans 14 amino acids. Germline CDR1 is SNHLY and CDR2 is FYNNEI. Trimming left V 6 bases short and J 0 bases short, with 11 bases between. This CDR3 is CASSTDSMNTEAFF. CDR3 DNA, as far as it was read: TGTGCCAGCAGCACTGACAGCATGAACACTGAA.

This clone occurred many times. Read coverage stops 3 residues before the CDR3 terminus; the germline J gene supplies the remainder. V and J are TRBV19 and TRBJ1-1; 8 bases agree with TRBD1. CDR1 and CDR2 from the germline V gene are LNHDA and SQIVND (reference sequence). The CDR3 totals 13 residues. V shed 5 bases, J shed 5 bases, and the junction held 4 bases outside the gene matches. The CDR3 reads CASSDRGLTEAFF. Partial CDR3 DNA: TGTGCCAGTAGTGACAGGGGTCTAACTGAA.

There are many counts of this clone. The CDR3 goes on 3 residues after the read ends, and that part is filled in from the germline J gene. Different DNA sequences within this sample yield the same CDR3. The rearrangement links TRBV19 to TRBJ2-7; D perhaps matches TRBD1 (6 bases). There are 14 residues in the CDR3. Deletions cut 5 bases from V and 4 bases from J, with 15 bases between. The germline V gene encodes CDR1 LNHDA and CDR2 SQIVND (reference sequence). The sequenced part of the CDR3 DNA is TGTGCCAGTAGTTTAACTTCAGGGGCGTACGAG. It encodes CASSLTSGAYE. The whole CDR3 region reads CASSLTSGAYEQYF.

This clone was counted at least ten times. The CDR3 end falls 3 residues outside the read, so it is completed with the germline J gene. The genes are TRBV5-1 and TRBJ1-3, with D possibly being TRBD1 (6 bases). Germline V gene data show CDR1 as SGHRS and CDR2 as YFSETQ. This CDR3 contains 14 residues. V shed 5 bases and J shed 0 bases, with 9 bases lying between them. The part of the CDR3 DNA that was read is TGCGCCAGCAGGACAGGCTTCTCTGGAAACACC. The encoded protein is CASRTGFSGNT. The full CDR3 protein is CASRTGFSGNTIYF.

This clone was detected ten times or more. The read terminates 3 residues before the CDR3 end, so the remaining end is supplied by the germline J gene. The chain combines TRBV2 with TRBJ2-5; D uncertain. There are 14 residues in the CDR3. V gave up 10 bases and J gave up 5 bases, with 20 bases separating them. Germline-derived CDR1 and CDR2 are SNHLY and FYNNEI. This CDR3 reads CANQLAGASETQYF. The sequenced part of the CDR3 DNA is TGTGCCAACCAGCTCGCCGGAGCTAGTGAGACC. Complete variable domain (other parts from reference TRBV2 and TRBJ2-5): EPEVTQTPSHQVTQMGQEVILRCVPISNHLYFYWYRQILGQKVEFLVSFYNNEISEKSEIFDDQFSVERPDGSNFTLKIRSTKLEDSAMYFCANQLAGASETQYFGPGTRLLVL.

In its sample, this clone was seen a few times. The CDR3 is cut off 3 residues early in the read; its end comes from the germline J gene. This chain links TRBV5-1 with TRBJ1-4, with D perhaps TRBD1 (6 bases). The length of the CDR3 is 15 residues. CDR1 SGHRS and CDR2 YFSETQ come from the germline V gene. Partial CDR3 DNA: TGCGCCAGCAGCTTGATGGGGGCGGAGGCCAACGTA. Its translation is CASSLMGAEANV. The CDR3 in full is CASSLMGAEANVLFF.

This clone was observed at least ten times. Coverage ceases 3 residues before the CDR3 finishes, and the germline J gene fills in the end. This sequence joins TRBV2 and TRBJ1-5, with D possibly being TRBD1 (5 bases). There are 14 residues in the CDR3. Germline V lookup: CDR1 SNHLY, CDR2 FYNNEI. The V and J ends lost 0 bases and 9 bases respectively, with 12 bases between them. The DNA read from the CDR3 is TGTGCCAGCAGTGAAGCACGAGGGGTTGGGCCC. Protein: CASSEARGVGP. The whole CDR3 protein is CASSEARGVGPQHF.

Many counts were recorded for this clone. The read gets to within 3 residues of the CDR3 end, and the germline J gene fills in the rest. This chain links TRBV7-3 with TRBJ2-6, with TRBD2 matching 10 bases. CDR3 size: 20 residues. V dropped 1 base and J dropped 2; count of bases not matched to a gene: 11. CDR1 and CDR2 from the germline V gene are SGHTA and FQGTGA. CDR3 bases read: TGTGCCAGCAGCTTAAGAGCCCCTAGCGGGAGACCCCCTGGGGCCAACGTC. It specifies CASSLRAPSGRPPGANV. The entire CDR3 protein is CASSLRAPSGRPPGANVLTF.

This clone was seen at least ten times. The read ends 3 residues early relative to the CDR3; the germline J gene fills the gap. The chain joins TRBV13 to TRBJ2-1; weak D call: TRBD2 (5 bases). Germline assignment: CDR1 PRHDT and CDR2 FYEKMQ (reference sequence). V lost 5 bases and J lost 8, with 13 bases in between. The length of the CDR3 is 13 residues. CDR3 DNA (partial): TGTGCCAGCAGCCCGTTCGGGGTCTATGAG. Translated, it gives CASSPFGVYE. The whole CDR3 protein is CASSPFGVYEQFF.

This clone was seen repeatedly, ten times or more. From the germline J gene comes the end of the CDR3, since the read stops 3 residues before it. The V gene is TRBV19, the J gene TRBJ2-4; TRBD1 matches 11 bases. CDR1 is LNHDA and CDR2 is SQIVND in the germline V gene (reference sequence). V lost 3 bases, J lost 6 bases, and 4 bases stayed unmatched. The CDR3 covers 15 residues. The part of the CDR3 DNA that was read is TGTGCCAGTAGTATCGCCGGGACAGGGGGAAACATT. It codes for CASSIAGTGGNI. The CDR3, in full, reads CASSIAGTGGNIQYF.

This clone occurred many times. The read falls 3 residues short of the CDR3 end, and the missing part is taken from the germline J gene. V and J are TRBV11-2 and TRBJ2-1; D unclear. The CDR3 has 14 residues. Germline V gene data show CDR1 as SGHAT and CDR2 as FQNNGV. The germline V and J ends were trimmed by 5 bases and 5 bases, with 13 bases remaining between them. The CDR3 DNA, read in part, is TGTGCCAGCAGCACCGGTTATCGTGACAATGAG. Its translation: CASSTGYRDNE. The CDR3 as a whole reads CASSTGYRDNEQFF. Filled out from reference TRBV11-2 and TRBJ2-1, the complete variable domain reads EAGVAQSPRYKIIEKRQSVAFWCNPISGHATLYWYQQILGQGPKLLIQFQNNGVVDDSQLPKDRFSAERLKGVDSTLKIQPAKLEDSAVYLCASSTGYRDNEQFFGPGTRLTVL.

The table lists this clone with many counts. Sequencing ends 3 residues short of the CDR3 end; the germline J gene provides the rest. V is TRBV19 and J is TRBJ1-5; 9 bases are a match to TRBD1. Trimming took 4 bases from V and 3 from J; bases not matched to a gene: 4. The V gene's germline CDR1 is LNHDA and CDR2 SQIVND (reference sequence). This CDR3 region has 15 residues. The sequenced part of the CDR3 DNA is TGTGCCAGTAGTAAACAGGGGGCCCTCAATCAGCCC. It yields the protein CASSKQGALNQP. In full, the CDR3 reads CASSKQGALNQPQHF.

This clone was counted many times. The missing CDR3 end, 3 residues past where the read stops, is filled in from the germline J gene. This chain uses TRBV6-4 with TRBJ2-5; 11 bases fit TRBD2. J lost 2 bases, V lost 10 bases, and 6 bases had no gene match. The CDR3 is 14 amino acids. Germline CDR1 is MRHNA and CDR2 is SNTAGT. The CDR3 sequence is CATLAGGPQETQYF. CDR3 bases read: TGTGCCACCCTAGCGGGGGGCCCACAAGAGACC.

This clone was seen many times. The read comes to an end 3 residues before the CDR3 does, leaving the germline J gene to fill in the end. V is TRBV5-5 and J is TRBJ2-3; D not resolved. This CDR3 has 15 residues. Germline V gene data show CDR1 as SGHKS and CDR2 as YYEKEE (reference sequence). The V end was cut by 0 bases, the J end by 2 bases, with 10 bases between. Partial CDR3 DNA: TGTGCCAGCAGCTTGGGACACTCAAACACAGATACG. As protein: CASSLGHSNTDT. The complete CDR3 protein is CASSLGHSNTDTQYF.